The rows below give T cell receptor beta chains drawn from one sample of a study of regulatory T cells in long-lasting Graves disease. TCRdb re-analysed the multiplex PCR reads in MiXCR, keeping a single row per CDR3 protein. The table has 450,000 to 600,000 distinct CDR3 sequences, 13% seen once. This sample also belongs to another study, concerning T cells in Graves' hyperthyroidism and ophthalmopathy.

The source was peripheral blood mononuclear cells (PBMCs), collected at new diagnosis, from a patient treated with antithyroid drugs. These receptors all come from a man in his thirties or forties with Graves disease. Both conserved end residues are part of each CDR3. The D gene is left open where the match is weak. Some rows have no size entry. The others give once, few or many, or a class for an expanded clone.

D	size	V	J	DNA	CDR3
TRBD2	many	TRBV27	TRBJ2-5	TGTGCCAGCAGTGGGCTAGCGGGACCCCAGACCCAGTACTTC	CASSGLAGPQTQYF
TRBD2	many	TRBV11-2	TRBJ2-7	TGTGCCAGCAGCCTACTCAAGCGGGGCCTTTTCCACGAGCAGTACTTC	CASSLLKRGLFHEQYF
TRBD2	many	TRBV12-3/TRBV12-4	TRBJ2-3	TGTGCCAGCACCCCAGGGACTAGCGGGAGCACAGATACGCAGTATTTT	CASTPGTSGSTDTQYF
.	many	TRBV15	TRBJ2-3	TGTGCCACCAGCTACGACAAGTACACAGATACGCAGTATTTT	CATSYDKYTDTQYF
.	many	TRBV20-1	TRBJ2-1	TGCAGTGCCACCCGGTACAATGAGCAGTTCTTC	CSATRYNEQFF
.	many	TRBV12-3/TRBV12-4	TRBJ1-1	TGTGCCAGCAGTTTACCAGGGACCATGATGAACACTGAAGCTTTCTTT	CASSLPGTMMNTEAFF
.	many	TRBV7-3	TRBJ2-1	TGTGCCAGCAGCCCTAAAACAACATCCTACAATGAGCAGTTCTTC	CASSPKTTSYNEQFF
TRBD1	.	TRBV5-1	TRBJ1-4	TGCGCCAGCAGCCCAGGGGACAGGGTCGGTGAAAAACTGTTTTTT	CASSPGDRVGEKLFF
.	.	TRBV6-1	TRBJ1-2	TGTGCCACTTCCTCCGGACAAATTAACTATGGCTACACCTTC	CATSSGQINYGYTF
.	many	TRBV29-1	TRBJ1-2	TGCAGCGTTGAAGCGGTGAACTATGGCTACACCTTC	CSVEAVNYGYTF
TRBD1	few	TRBV19	TRBJ2-1	TGTGCCAGTAGTATGGGCCGACAGGGACCAGTTACCGGGATCTACAATGAGCAGTTCTTC	CASSMGRQGPVTGIYNEQFF
.	many	TRBV7-3	TRBJ2-5	TGTGCCAGCAGCTTAATGGGGGAGACCCAGTACTTC	CASSLMGETQYF
TRBD2	many	TRBV3-1	TRBJ2-1	TGTGCCAGCAGCCCCAGCGGGAGCCGCAATGAGCAGTTCTTC	CASSPSGSRNEQFF
.	few	TRBV30	TRBJ2-7	TGTGCCTGCCAGAGGCCCTACGAGCAGTACTTC	CACQRPYEQYF
TRBD1	.	TRBV27	TRBJ2-2	TGTGCCAGCAGCGTGCGACAGGGGCCTACCGGGGAGCTGTTTTTT	CASSVRQGPTGELFF
.	many	TRBV2	TRBJ1-5	TGTGCCAGCAGCCCTAGTAATAGCAATCAGCCCCAGCATTTT	CASSPSNSNQPQHF
.	many	TRBV2	TRBJ1-1	TGTGCCAGCAGTGAATCGCCGTCAGGAGCTTTCTTT	CASSESPSGAFF
.	.	TRBV7-9	TRBJ2-1	TGTGCCAGCAGCTTAGGCGATGGCGGGAAAGGTCCCGATGAGCAGTTCTTC	CASSLGDGGKGPDEQFF
.	many	TRBV6-1	TRBJ2-3	TGTGCCAGCAGCGCTAGCACCAAAGGTAGCACAGATACGCAGTATTTT	CASSASTKGSTDTQYF
.	.	TRBV30	TRBJ2-7	TGTGCCTGGAGAGAAGGTGTGGGTTATTCCTACGAGCAGTACTTC	CAWREGVGYSYEQYF
TRBD1	few	TRBV14	TRBJ2-1	TGTGCCAGCAGCCAAGGACCGGGACAGTGGGGGAATGAGCAGTTCTTC	CASSQGPGQWGNEQFF
.	few	TRBV7-2	TRBJ2-5	TGTGCCAGCAGCGCCAGGGGAGGGAAAGAGACCCAGTACTTC	CASSARGGKETQYF
.	many	TRBV19	TRBJ2-7	TGTGCCAGTAGTAAGGGACCCTTCCAGACCTACGAGCAGTACTTC	CASSKGPFQTYEQYF
TRBD2	many	TRBV3-1	TRBJ2-1	TGTGCCAGCAGCGCGGGACTAGCGGTCTATGAGCAGTTCTTC	CASSAGLAVYEQFF
TRBD2	many	TRBV12-3/TRBV12-4	TRBJ2-5	TGTGCCAGCGGGAGCGGGAGGGTTGTGGAGACCCAGTACTTC	CASGSGRVVETQYF
.	many	TRBV6-1	TRBJ2-1	TGTGCCAGCAGTCAAAACAATGAGCAGTTCTTC	CASSQNNEQFF
.	.	TRBV5-1	TRBJ2-7	TGCGCCAGCAGCTTGTTGGGTGGTAGGTCCTACGAGCAGTACTTC	CASSLLGGRSYEQYF
TRBD1	many	TRBV28	TRBJ1-2	TGTGCCAGCAGTTGGCCGGGACAGGGGAACTATGGCTACACCTTC	CASSWPGQGNYGYTF
.	many	TRBV29-1	TRBJ2-3	TGCAGCGTTGTTGGCTGGCTGGCAGATACGCAGTATTTT	CSVVGWLADTQYF
.	many	TRBV12-3/TRBV12-4	TRBJ1-2	TGTGCCAGCAGCCGACACAAGCGGATGGACTATGGCTACACCTTC	CASSRHKRMDYGYTF
.	many	TRBV2	TRBJ1-2	TGTGCCAGCAGTGACTTTCGGGCCTATGGCTACACCTTC	CASSDFRAYGYTF
.	.	TRBV6-2/TRBV6-3	TRBJ2-3	TGTGCCAGCAGTTACTACGGGGGGCGGGATACGCAGTATTTT	CASSYYGGRDTQYF
.	few	TRBV3-1	TRBJ2-1	TGTGCCAGCAGCCAAGAACACGGGAGAGGCACCTACAATGAGCAGTTCTTC	CASSQEHGRGTYNEQFF
.	many	TRBV12-3/TRBV12-4	TRBJ1-2	TGTGCCAGCAGTGAGATGGGGGCTGGCTACACCTTC	CASSEMGAGYTF
TRBD1	many	TRBV10-3	TRBJ2-7	TGTGCCATCAGTGACGGACAGGGGGGGGAGCAGTACTTC	CAISDGQGGEQYF
.	.	TRBV5-6	TRBJ1-5	TGTGCCAGCAGCTCCTGGACTCTACCCAATCAGCCCCAGCATTTT	CASSSWTLPNQPQHF
.	many	TRBV29-1	TRBJ2-2	TGCAGCGTTCGGTACACCGGGGAGCTGTTTTTT	CSVRYTGELFF
.	few	TRBV4-1	TRBJ2-7	TGCGCCAGCAGCCAAGCCCCCCAGAGCTCCTACGAGCAGTACTTC	CASSQAPQSSYEQYF
.	many	TRBV9	TRBJ2-1	TGTGCCAGCAGCGTTACGGGAAATTCCTACAATGAGCAGTTCTTC	CASSVTGNSYNEQFF
TRBD2	few	TRBV18	TRBJ2-3	TGTGCCAGCTCACCAAGGCCTAGCGGAACCACCACAGATACGCAGTATTTT	CASSPRPSGTTTDTQYF
.	few	TRBV25-1	TRBJ2-5	TGTGCCAGCAGTTCCCTCAGGGGCCAAGAGACCCAGTACTTC	CASSSLRGQETQYF
.	once	TRBV7-3	TRBJ2-5	TGTGCCAGCAGCTTCTCTGCGCAGGAGACCCAGTACTTC	CASSFSAQETQYF
TRBD2	.	TRBV2	TRBJ2-3	TGTGCCTGGGCTCTAGCGGGAGACCCAGATACGCAGTATTTT	CAWALAGDPDTQYF
.	few	TRBV30	TRBJ2-5	TGTGCCTGGAGTGCCACCCACCGGGAGACCCAGTACTTC	CAWSATHRETQYF
TRBD1	few	TRBV25-1	TRBJ1-4	TGTGCCAGCAGTCCCCCGGGACAGGGAGAGGAAAAACTGTTTTTT	CASSPPGQGEEKLFF
.	few	TRBV6-2/TRBV6-3	TRBJ1-5	TGTGCCAGCAGCCTTGACAGGCTCAATCAGCCCCAGCATTTT	CASSLDRLNQPQHF
.	.	TRBV6-5	TRBJ2-3	TGTGCCAGCAGTTATAAGGGGGGTGCTAGCACAGATACGCAGTATTTT	CASSYKGGASTDTQYF
.	many	TRBV24-1	TRBJ2-1	TGTGCCACCTTAGACTGGAGAAACAATGAGCAGTTCTTC	CATLDWRNNEQFF
TRBD2	many	TRBV12-3/TRBV12-4	TRBJ2-2	TGTGCCAGCAGCCCGGTACTAGCGGCCGCGAACACCGGGGAGCTGTTTTTT	CASSPVLAAANTGELFF
TRBD1	.	TRBV20-1	TRBJ1-4	TGCAGTGCCAAGGGACAGGCCCTTAATGAAAAACTGTTTTTT	CSAKGQALNEKLFF